These 26 T cell receptor beta chains were all obtained from the same sample, sequenced in a study of graft-versus-host responses after intestinal transplantation. Assay: immunoSEQ multiplex PCR; the TCRdb copy retains only in-frame clones and omits some. The sample comprises about 120,000 clones, around nine tenths of which are singletons, and roughly 0.24% rests with the top ten. No cognate antigen is known for these TCRs. The sequenced sample was unstimulated CD4+ T cells sorted from spleen or lymph node cells, obtained before transplant. The receptors stem from a human donor who was the organ donor for an intestinal transplant.

The rearrangement uses TRBV7-2 and TRBJ1-4, with 8 bases matching TRBD1. V gave up 6 bases and J gave up 5 bases; unmatched junction bases: 5. The CDR3 length is 14 residues. Germline V gene data show CDR1 as SGHTA and CDR2 as FQGNSA. The CDR3 DNA is TGTGCCAGCAGACTAGACAGGGGAAATGAAAAACTGTTTTTT. It codes for CASRLDRGNEKLFF. The variable domain in full, with the rest retrieved from reference TRBV7-2 and TRBJ1-4, is GAGVSQSPSNKVTEKGKDVELRCDPISGHTALYWYRQSLGQGLEFLIYFQGNSAPDKSGLPSDRFSAERTGGSVSTLTIQRTQQEDSAVYLCASRLDRGNEKLFFGSGTQLSVL.

The rearrangement joins TRBV10-1 to TRBJ2-1; 11 bases align to TRBD2. In germline, CDR1 is WNHNN, CDR2 SYGVQD (reference sequence). J gave up 5 bases and V 6 bases, and 6 bases lay outside the gene matches. The CDR3 covers 15 residues. The CDR3 loop is CASSLLAGGDNEQFF. CDR3 in DNA: TGCGCCAGCAGCCTTTTAGCGGGAGGGGACAATGAGCAGTTCTTC.

The V call is TRBV9, the J call TRBJ1-3; 8 nucleotides line up with TRBD1. Germline V gene lookup returns CDR1 SGDLS and CDR2 YYNGEE. The CDR3 runs 16 residues. Germline trimming cut 0 bases from V and 4 bases from J; bases unmatched to any gene: 6. In nucleotides, the CDR3 is TGTGCCAGCAGCGTAGACAGGGGGTTTGCAGGAAACACCATATATTTT. It yields the protein CASSVDRGFAGNTIYF.

This chain links TRBV30 with TRBJ1-6, with D uncertain. V was trimmed by 0 bases and J by 0 bases, leaving 9 bases between them. CDR1 and CDR2 from the germline V gene are GTSNPN and SVGIG (reference sequence). The CDR3 consists of 16 residues. CDR3 in amino acids: CAWSVPWSSYNSPLHF. The CDR3 nucleotides are TGTGCCTGGAGTGTCCCCTGGAGCTCCTATAATTCACCCCTCCACTTT. Full variable domain (rest looked up from reference TRBV30 and TRBJ1-6): SQTIHQWPATLVQPVGSPLSLECTVEGTSNPNLYWYRQAAGRGLQLLFYSVGIGQISSEVPQNLSASRPQDRQFILSSKKLLLSDSGFYLCAWSVPWSSYNSPLHFGNGTRLTVT.

The chain combines TRBV18 with TRBJ2-6, with TRBD1 matching over 7 bases. Germline lookup yields CDR1 KGHSH and CDR2 LQKENI. There are 18 residues in the CDR3. J lost 3 bases, V lost 0 bases, and 8 bases had no gene match. This chain's CDR3 is CASSPPLGGVYGANVLTF. DNA for the CDR3: TGTGCCAGCTCACCACCGTTAGGGGGCGTATATGGGGCCAACGTCCTGACTTTC. The complete variable domain, with remaining parts taken from reference TRBV18 and TRBJ2-6, reads NAGVMQNPRHLVRRRGQEARLRCSPMKGHSHVYWYRQLPEEGLKFMVYLQKENIIDESGMPKERFSAEFPKEGPSILRIQQVVRGDSAAYFCASSPPLGGVYGANVLTFGAGSRLTVL.

The chain recombines TRBV5-1 with TRBJ2-7, with D maybe TRBD2 (5 bases). Trimming pared 1 base from V and 3 bases from J, leaving 11 bases between. The CDR3 runs to 14 residues. CDR1 and CDR2 (germline): SGHRS, YFSETQ. The CDR3: CASSLNSGGYEQYF. The CDR3 DNA follows: TGCGCCAGCAGCTTGAACAGCGGTGGCTACGAGCAGTACTTC.

The chain couples TRBV28 to TRBJ2-7; possible D gene TRBD2, 6 bases. Germline-derived CDR1 and CDR2 are MDHEN and SYDVKM. CDR3 length: 15 amino acids. Trimming removed 7 bases from V and 3 bases from J, with 19 bases in between. DNA of the CDR3: TGTGCCAGCACCATCCAATCCGGGAGAGGCTACGAGCAGTACTTC. This sequence encodes CASTIQSGRGYEQYF.

The chain carries TRBV4-3 and TRBJ2-4; D tentatively reads TRBD1 or TRBD2 (6 bases each). CDR3 length: 16 amino acids. CDR1 and CDR2 from the germline V gene are LGHNA and YSLEER. V was cut by 4 bases and J by 6 bases, with 19 bases left in between. This chain's CDR3 is CASSPTQGGLRNIQYF. The CDR3 DNA reads as TGCGCCAGCAGCCCCACACAGGGAGGACTGAGAAACATTCAGTACTTC.

This clone occurred a few times. The chain employs TRBV7-9 and TRBJ2-7, with 13 bases that match TRBD2. The germline V gene encodes CDR1 SEHNR and CDR2 FQNEAQ (reference sequence). This CDR3 is 16 amino acids long. V shed 4 bases and J 4 bases; nucleotides not matched to a gene: 7. In nucleotides, the CDR3 is TGTGCCAGCAGCTACGGACTAGCGGGAGTCAGGTACGAGCAGTACTTC. Its protein product is CASSYGLAGVRYEQYF.

V and J are TRBV6-5 and TRBJ2-7; no clear D gene. The CDR3 sequence is 13 residues long. Germline CDR1 reads MNHEY; CDR2 reads SVGAGI. V lost 0 bases to trimming and J lost 1 base, with 4 bases between them. The CDR3: CASSYSRSYEQYF. Here the CDR3 DNA reads TGTGCCAGCAGTTACTCACGATCCTACGAGCAGTACTTC.

The V and J genes are TRBV21-1 and TRBJ1-1. TRBV21-1 is designated a pseudogene. CDR3 length: 13 amino acids. In DNA form, the CDR3 reads TGTGCCAGCAGCTCCCCGACTGACACTGAAGCTTTCTTT. This sequence encodes CASSSPTDTEAFF.

The chain uses TRBV7-9 and TRBJ2-1, with unresolved D. V lost 7 bases, J lost 7 bases, and 11 bases lay in between. This CDR3 has 12 residues. Per the germline V gene, CDR1 is SEHNR and CDR2 is FQNEAQ (reference sequence). The CDR3: CASNRFKNEQFF. The CDR3 DNA follows: TGTGCCAGCAACCGTTTCAAGAATGAGCAGTTCTTC.

Only one count was recorded for this clone. The chain uses TRBV7-2 and TRBJ2-7; D gene uncertain. V lost 1 base and J lost 7, with 14 bases in between. The CDR3 has 14 residues. Per the germline V gene, CDR1 is SGHTA and CDR2 is FQGNSA. CDR3 sequence: CASSLETASREQYF. The CDR3 bases are TGTGCCAGCAGCTTAGAAACGGCGAGCAGGGAGCAGTACTTC.

V gene TRBV7-6 combines with J gene TRBJ1-1; TRBD1 agrees at 7 bases. J lost 3 bases, V lost 1 base, and 5 bases had no gene match. CDR1 and CDR2 (germline): SGHVS, FNYEAQ. The CDR3 is 15 residues long. The CDR3 region is CASSLVGRGYTEAFF. CDR3 nucleotide sequence: TGTGCCAGCAGCTTAGTCGGCAGGGGGTACACTGAAGCTTTCTTT.

The chain recombines TRBV6-4 with TRBJ1-5, with 7 positions matching TRBD1. Germline CDR1 MRHNA, CDR2 SNTAGT. The CDR3 sequence is 15 residues long. V lost 9 bases to trimming and J lost 5 bases; unmatched junction nucleotides: 13. The CDR3 nucleotides are TGTGCCAGAAGAATGGACAGGCCGCAGGATCAGCCCCAGCATTTT. It specifies CARRMDRPQDQPQHF.

The V gene is TRBV5-1, the J gene TRBJ1-4; possibly TRBD1 for D (5 bases). V was shortened by 3 bases and J by 1 base, with 7 bases between the two germline ends. The CDR3 runs 14 residues. Germline V gene lookup returns CDR1 SGHRS and CDR2 YFSETQ. CDR3 DNA sequence: TGCGCCAGCAGCTGGGGGGTAACTAATGAAAAACTGTTTTTT. Protein sequence: CASSWGVTNEKLFF.

The chain employs TRBV5-1 and TRBJ2-7; 9 nucleotides agree with TRBD1. Germline-derived CDR1 and CDR2 are SGHRS and YFSETQ. The CDR3 is 15 amino acids. Trimming at V came to 0 bases and at J to 2 bases, leaving 3 bases not matched to a gene. The CDR3 is CASSLETGGAYEQYF. As DNA, the CDR3 is TGCGCCAGCAGCTTGGAGACAGGGGGGGCCTACGAGCAGTACTTC.

A single count supports this clone. V and J are TRBV6-5 and TRBJ1-1; 11 positions agree with TRBD1. V dropped 7 bases and J dropped 4; count of bases not matched to a gene: 2. This CDR3 contains 13 residues. Per germline, CDR1 MNHEY and CDR2 SVGAGI. The CDR3 spells CASTGTGGTEAFF. The CDR3 region has the DNA TGTGCCAGCACCGGGACAGGGGGCACTGAAGCTTTCTTT.

CDR3 sequence: CASSSGTGLYEQYF. The DNA of the CDR3 is TGCGCCAGCAGCTCCGGGACAGGGCTGTACGAGCAGTACTTC. This sequence joins TRBV5-1 and TRBJ2-7, with TRBD1 matching 9 bases. Losses at the gene ends were 3 bases for V and 4 bases for J; bases not matched to a gene: 5. The CDR3 runs 14 residues. CDR1 and CDR2 from the germline V gene are SGHRS and YFSETQ.

The gene calls are TRBV5-1 and TRBJ2-7, with 7 positions matching TRBD2. Germline lookup yields CDR1 SGHRS and CDR2 YFSETQ. The CDR3 is 15 amino acids. The V segment lost 1 base and the J segment 0 bases; nucleotides outside the gene matches: 4. The CDR3 sequence is CASSLPAGNSYEQYF. The CDR3 DNA reads TGCGCCAGCAGCTTGCCAGCGGGAAACTCCTACGAGCAGTACTTC.

The V call is TRBV7-9, the J call TRBJ2-1; 9 bases are shared with TRBD2. Germline CDR1 reads SEHNR; CDR2 reads FQNEAQ (reference sequence). V gave up 2 bases and J gave up 5 bases; unmatched junction bases: 1. The CDR3 sequence is 14 residues long. The CDR3: CASSLQREDNEQFF. Here the CDR3 DNA reads TGTGCCAGCAGCTTACAGCGGGAGGACAATGAGCAGTTCTTC.

The V and J genes are TRBV7-2 and TRBJ2-7, with 10 bases identical to TRBD1. The CDR3 is 16 residues long. V was pared by 3 bases and J by 4 bases, with 9 bases of the junction left unmatched. The germline V gene has CDR1 SGHTA and CDR2 FQGNSA. CDR3 DNA sequence: TGTGCCAGCAGCTTTCTCCTGTCGGACAGGGGGTACGAGCAGTACTTC. Translation gives CASSFLLSDRGYEQYF.

Note on this clone: Additional DNA sequences in this sample encode the identical CDR3. This rearrangement joins TRBV18 to TRBJ2-2, with D possibly matching TRBD2 (6 bases). The CDR3 is made up of 14 amino acids. V shed 3 bases and J shed 1 base, with 6 bases lying between them. Germline-derived CDR1 and CDR2 are KGHSH and LQKENI. As DNA, the CDR3 is TGTGCCAGCTCACCTAGCGGGAACACCGGGGAGCTGTTTTTT. This codes for CASSPSGNTGELFF.

This chain links TRBV7-9 with TRBJ2-7, with D possibly called TRBD1 or TRBD2 (5 bases each). CDR3 length equals 13 residues. The ends were cut back, 2 bases at V and 4 bases at J, with 9 bases in the middle. In germline, CDR1 is SEHNR, CDR2 FQNEAQ (reference sequence). The CDR3 region is CASSLTWGYEQYF. The CDR3 DNA is TGTGCCAGCAGCTTAACGTGGGGGTACGAGCAGTACTTC.

The chain links TRBV13 to TRBJ2-1, with TRBD2 matching 10 bases. V dropped 5 bases and J dropped 6; count of bases not matched to a gene: 4. CDR3 length equals 14 residues. From germline, CDR1 is PRHDT and CDR2 FYEKMQ (reference sequence). The CDR3, as DNA: TGTGCCAGCAGCCCCATAGCGGGAGGCAATGAGCAGTTCTTC. It yields the protein CASSPIAGGNEQFF.

The CDR3 sequence is CASSQEEAPHTFYEQYF. In nucleotides, the CDR3 is TGTGCCAGCAGCCAAGAGGAAGCCCCACACACCTTCTACGAGCAGTACTTC. The chain has TRBV4-2 and TRBJ2-7, with D unclear. The CDR3 totals 17 residues. Between the trimmed V and J ends, which lost 0 bases and 3 bases, there was a span of 18 bases. Germline V gives CDR1 LGHNA, CDR2 YNFKEQ.